This passage covers 17 T cell receptor beta chains from one sample sequenced in a study of cytomegalovirus exposure and HLA in healthy donors (dated by TCRdb to 2016 to 2017). Library creation used the immunoSEQ multiplex PCR assay. A mixture of 60 forward primers for TCR Vbeta segments and 13 reverse primers for TCR Jbeta segments was used in the multiplex PCR. TCRdb holds this immuneACCESS table with in-frame rearrangements only. Some clones are missing; in checked studies, unresolved V genes explain under half, and the rest has no known cause. The table for this sample lists 180,000 or so clones; roughly 88% of them were counted only once. The ten largest clones capture about 9.3% of the sample. Specimen: PBMCs. The receptors derive from a man in his late teens or twenties in good health and CMV-seropositive.

V usage is TRBV6-5 and J usage is TRBJ2-7; TRBD2 is a possible D gene (6 bases). V lost 9 bases, J lost 2 bases, and 11 bases lay in between. The CDR3 runs to 12 residues. The germline gives CDR1 MNHEY, CDR2 SVGAGI. The CDR3 loop is CASSGPTYEQYF. The CDR3 region has the DNA TGTGCCAGTAGCGGTCCAACCTACGAGCAGTACTTC.

The chain links TRBV6-4 to TRBJ2-2; D is possibly TRBD1 (5 bases). The germline V and J ends were trimmed by 6 bases and 0 bases, with 5 bases remaining between them. The germline gives CDR1 MRHNA, CDR2 SNTAGT. This CDR3 comprises 13 residues. CDR3 amino acids: CASRTANTGELFF. CDR3 DNA: TGTGCCAGCAGGACAGCGAACACCGGGGAGCTGTTTTTT.

This chain joins TRBV5-4 and TRBJ2-2; 7 bases are shared with TRBD1. J lost 4 bases, V lost 0 bases, and 3 bases had no gene match. The CDR3 extends over 15 amino acids. Germline V gene lookup returns CDR1 SGHNT and CDR2 YYREEE (reference sequence). The CDR3 sequence: CASSLGQGVTGELFF. In DNA form, the CDR3 reads TGTGCCAGCAGCTTGGGACAGGGAGTCACCGGGGAGCTGTTTTTT.

V gene TRBV9 combines with J gene TRBJ1-2; a possible D gene is TRBD1 (6 bases). Germline V gives CDR1 SGDLS, CDR2 YYNGEE. The CDR3 is made up of 14 amino acids. V was shortened by 0 bases and J by 7 bases, with 13 bases between the two germline ends. DNA for the CDR3: TGTGCCAGCAGCGTAGATCCAGGGGAATTTGGCTACACCTTC. This translates into CASSVDPGEFGYTF.

The chain links TRBV7-9 to TRBJ1-6; a possible D gene is TRBD1 (5 bases). CDR1 SEHNR and CDR2 FQNEAQ come from the germline V gene (reference sequence). The CDR3 has 12 residues. Trimming took 4 bases from V and 10 from J, leaving 8 bases between them. The CDR3 DNA is TGTGCCAGCAGCTGGGGCTGGTCACCCCTCCACTTT. It is translated as CASSWGWSPLHF.

This CDR3 reads CASSPGQGSSYNEQFF. The DNA of the CDR3 is TGTGCCAGCAGCCCCGGACAGGGATCGTCCTACAATGAGCAGTTCTTC. The chain has TRBV11-1 and TRBJ2-1; TRBD1 aligns across 8 bases. The length of the CDR3 is 16 residues. CDR1 is SGHAT, CDR2 FQDESV, per germline (reference sequence). V lost 5 bases to trimming and J lost 1 base; unmatched junction nucleotides: 7. Drawing the rest from reference TRBV11-1 and TRBJ2-1, the complete variable domain is EAEVAQSPRYKITEKSQAVAFWCDPISGHATLYWYRQILGQGPELLVQFQDESVVDDSQLPKDRFSAERLKGVDSTLKIQPAELGDSAMYLCASSPGQGSSYNEQFFGPGTRLTVL.

The chain joins TRBV9 to TRBJ2-7; TRBD1 agrees at 10 bases. Germline CDR1 SGDLS, CDR2 YYNGEE. The CDR3 covers 16 residues. Germline trimming cut 4 bases from V and 3 bases from J; bases unmatched to any gene: 10. CDR3: CASSKSGTGDFYEQYF. As DNA, the CDR3 is TGTGCCAGCAGCAAGTCCGGGACAGGGGACTTCTACGAGCAGTACTTC.

The rearrangement uses TRBV30 and TRBJ1-5; maybe TRBD1 (6 bases). The CDR3 is made up of 15 amino acids. Trimming stripped 0 bases from V and 9 bases from J, with 18 bases between. CDR1 GTSNPN and CDR2 SVGIG come from the germline V gene (reference sequence). CDR3 loop: CAWSVQQGLRWPQHF. DNA for the CDR3: TGTGCCTGGAGTGTACAACAGGGCCTGAGGTGGCCCCAGCATTTT.

The chain uses TRBV15 and TRBJ2-5; 9 bases align to TRBD1. The CDR3 runs to 15 residues. The V segment lost 4 bases and the J segment 7 bases; nucleotides outside the gene matches: 10. CDR1 is LNHNV, CDR2 YYDKDF, per germline (reference sequence). Here the CDR3 DNA reads TGTGCCACCAGCACCGGGACAGGGTTATTTGGGACCCAGTACTTC. Encoded protein: CATSTGTGLFGTQYF.

The chain employs TRBV5-1 and TRBJ1-1, with TRBD1 matching over 9 bases. The CDR3 is 15 amino acids. V gave up 5 bases and J gave up 4 bases; unmatched junction bases: 9. Per the germline V gene, CDR1 is SGHRS and CDR2 is YFSETQ. The DNA of the CDR3 is TGCGCCAGCAGTTATCCTGGACAGGGGAGCACTGAAGCTTTCTTT. This sequence encodes CASSYPGQGSTEAFF.

The genes are TRBV7-2 and TRBJ1-5, with 8 bases that match TRBD1. The length of the CDR3 is 18 residues. With V trimmed by 2 bases and J by 2 bases, 11 bases remained unmatched. The germline gives CDR1 SGHTA, CDR2 FQGNSA. The CDR3 nucleotides are TGTGCCAGCAGCTTAAATTATTGGAGCAGGGGGCGCAATCAGCCCCAGCATTTT. It specifies CASSLNYWSRGRNQPQHF. Combining the CDR3 with reference TRBV7-2 and TRBJ1-5 gives the whole variable domain GAGVSQSPSNKVTEKGKDVELRCDPISGHTALYWYRQSLGQGLEFLIYFQGNSAPDKSGLPSDRFSAERTGGSVSTLTIQRTQQEDSAVYLCASSLNYWSRGRNQPQHFGDGTRLSIL.

The V call is TRBV15, the J call TRBJ2-4; D is uncertain. The ends were cut back, 0 bases at V and 5 bases at J, with 5 bases in the middle. There are 13 residues in the CDR3. Germline V gene lookup returns CDR1 LNHNV and CDR2 YYDKDF (reference sequence). The CDR3 sequence is CATSRDPENIQYF. The DNA for the CDR3 is TGTGCCACCAGCAGAGATCCCGAAAACATTCAGTACTTC.

This chain connects TRBV2 to TRBJ2-1; 7 bases agree with TRBD1. In germline, CDR1 is SNHLY, CDR2 FYNNEI. V lost 4 bases, J lost 4 bases, and 4 bases stayed unmatched. The CDR3 covers 14 residues. The CDR3 coding sequence is TGTGCCAGCAGTGGACGGACAGGTTACAATGAGCAGTTCTTC. It is translated as CASSGRTGYNEQFF.

The rearrangement links TRBV5-4 to TRBJ2-7, with TRBD1 identical over 8 bases. This CDR3 contains 14 residues. Germline lookup yields CDR1 SGHNT and CDR2 YYREEE (reference sequence). DNA of the CDR3: TGTTCTAACTACGATTACAGGGGGTGGGGCGAGCAGTACTTC. It is translated as CSNYDYRGWGEQYF.

This clone was observed a few times. The genes are TRBV30 and TRBJ1-1, with 7 bases matching TRBD1. V was clipped by 5 bases and J by 6 bases; unmatched bases: 6. The CDR3 length is 12 residues. Germline-derived CDR1 and CDR2 are GTSNPN and SVGIG (reference sequence). The CDR3 DNA is TGTGCCTGGGGTACAGGGGCGGCTGAAGCTTTCTTT. Protein: CAWGTGAAEAFF.

CDR3 DNA sequence: TGTGCCAGCAGCGATAGAAGTTATGGCTACACCTTC. The encoded protein is CASSDRSYGYTF. The V and J genes are TRBV7-2 and TRBJ1-2; no clear D gene. Trimming left V 5 bases short and J 5 bases short, with 9 bases between. The CDR3 length is 12 residues. Germline loops: CDR1 SGHTA, CDR2 FQGNSA.

This chain links TRBV29-1 with TRBJ1-2; D unclear. V was shortened by 1 base and J by 5 bases, with 8 bases between the two germline ends. Germline assignment: CDR1 SQVTM and CDR2 ANQGSEA. This CDR3 comprises 12 residues. CDR3 coding DNA: TGCAGCGTTGAAGGGCAGTCTTATGGCTACACCTTC. Its protein product is CSVEGQSYGYTF.